These T cell receptor beta chains were read from a single sample in a study of blood T cells in healthy people across ages. In TCRdb, the 5' RACE reads were re-called with MiXCR into one record per CDR3 protein. Here the sample spans fewer than 1,200,000 distinct CDR3 sequences, almost 25% being singletons. These data were also reused for a study on T cells of mothers and their children.

Sequenced: blood. The receptors here all came from a girl aged 2 to 10 in good health. Each CDR3 is given with its conserved first and last residue. Each record gives: clone size, J gene, D gene, V gene, CDR3 DNA, CDR3 protein. A D gene is named only where the DNA matches it firmly. Clone size is shown for a subset of rows, as once, few, many or a class of expanded clone.

NA	TRBJ1-6	NA	TRBV6-5	TGTGCCAGCGGTCAGATCAGGGCGTCACCCCTCCACTTT	CASGQIRASPLHF
few	TRBJ2-2	NA	TRBV5-1	TGCGCCAGCAAGGAGGGGGCGACGGTCGGGGAGCTGTTTTTT	CASKEGATVGELFF
few	TRBJ2-7	NA	TRBV29-1	TGCAGCGTTGAAGGGAGGACTACCTACGAGCAGTACTTC	CSVEGRTTYEQYF
few	TRBJ1-3	NA	TRBV7-8	TGTGCCAGCAGCTTAAGGCAGGGAGCGGGAAACACCATATATTTT	CASSLRQGAGNTIYF
NA	TRBJ1-2	NA	TRBV20-1	TGCAGTGCGTATAACCCCGAGAACTATGGCTACACCTTC	CSAYNPENYGYTF
few	TRBJ1-2	NA	TRBV4-1	TGCGCCAGCAGCCAAGGGTCGGTTCACTATGGCTACACCTTC	CASSQGSVHYGYTF
few	TRBJ2-1	NA	TRBV12-3/TRBV12-4	TGTGCCAGCAGTTTAGCAGTCTCCTACGAGCAGCACTTC	CASSLAVSYEQHF
few	TRBJ2-7	TRBD1	TRBV20-1	TGCAGTGCTAGGGACGGACAGGGGGCCCTCTACGAGCAGTACTTC	CSARDGQGALYEQYF
few	TRBJ2-2	TRBD1	TRBV12-3/TRBV12-4	TGTGCCAGCAGCCCGGGACAGGGCAACGGGGAGCTGTTTTTT	CASSPGQGNGELFF
few	TRBJ2-3	NA	TRBV7-3	TGTGCCAGCAGCCCCCACGGGGAAAGCACAGATACGCAGTATTTT	CASSPHGESTDTQYF
NA	TRBJ1-4	NA	TRBV27	TGTGCCAGCAGTTCAGGGATTGGGGCAACTAATGAAAAACTGTTTTTT	CASSSGIGATNEKLFF
few	TRBJ1-5	NA	TRBV20-1	TGCAGTGCTAGAGGGGGGAGCAATCAGCCCCAGCATTTT	CSARGGSNQPQHF
NA	TRBJ2-5	NA	TRBV12-3/TRBV12-4	TGTGCCAGCACCGAGGCCCTGCAAGAGACCCAGTACTTC	CASTEALQETQYF
NA	TRBJ2-5	NA	TRBV28	TGTGCCAGCAGTTTCCTAACCCGGCAGCAAGAGACCCAGTACTTC	CASSFLTRQQETQYF
NA	TRBJ2-5	NA	TRBV20-1	TGCAGTGCTGACCACCCCCGGGACCTTCAAGAGACCCAGTACTTC	CSADHPRDLQETQYF
NA	TRBJ1-6	NA	TRBV10-3	TGTGCCATCAGTTCCCAAAATTCACCCCTCCACTTT	CAISSQNSPLHF
NA	TRBJ2-5	TRBD1	TRBV10-3	TGTGCCATCAGTGAAAGCAGGACAGGGGGCGCGGAGACCCAGTACTTC	CAISESRTGGAETQYF
once	TRBJ1-5	NA	TRBV20-1	TGCAGTGCTAGAGAGCCTGTGGCATCCGGTCAGCCCCAGCATTTT	CSAREPVASGQPQHF
NA	TRBJ2-7	NA	TRBV10-3	TGTGCCATCAGTGGGGGCGGATCCAACGAGCAGTACTTC	CAISGGGSNEQYF
NA	TRBJ2-2	NA	TRBV9	TGTGCCAGCAGCTCCTTTCGGGGCGGGGAGCTGTTTTTT	CASSSFRGGELFF
few	TRBJ2-3	TRBD2	TRBV29-1	TGCAGCGTTTCCGGAGGACTAGCGGGAGGAACAGATACGCAGTATTTT	CSVSGGLAGGTDTQYF
NA	TRBJ1-1	NA	TRBV7-9	TGTGCCAGCAGCCGGTATACAGAGAACACTGAAGCTTTCTTT	CASSRYTENTEAFF
NA	TRBJ1-1	NA	TRBV27	TGTGCCAGCAGTGCATGGGCCCAGAACACTGAAGCTTTCTTT	CASSAWAQNTEAFF
NA	TRBJ1-1	TRBD1	TRBV29-1	TGCAGCGTCCTTGGACAGGGGTTGGGAGCTTTCTTT	CSVLGQGLGAFF
NA	TRBJ2-5	NA	TRBV15	TGTGCCACCAGCAGTCCCCCCATAAGGGAGACCCAGTACTTC	CATSSPPIRETQYF
NA	TRBJ2-2	TRBD1	TRBV27	TGTGCCAGCAGTTCCCCTCACACCTACCGACAGGGGAAAGTTGCGAACACCGGGGAGCTGTTTTTT	CASSSPHTYRQGKVANTGELFF
NA	TRBJ2-1	TRBD2	TRBV2	TGTGCCACTGCCCCAGGACTAGCGGGACTCAATGAGCAGTTCTTC	CATAPGLAGLNEQFF
NA	TRBJ1-1	NA	TRBV7-6	TGTGCCAGCAGCTTATTTCCCGGGGCAGGCACTGAAGCTTTCTTT	CASSLFPGAGTEAFF
many	TRBJ2-1	NA	TRBV5-4	TGTGCCAGCAGCTCCGGACCGAATGAGCAGTTCTTC	CASSSGPNEQFF
few	TRBJ2-1	NA	TRBV29-1	TGCAGCGCCCTCGTGAATGAGCAGTTCTTC	CSALVNEQFF
NA	TRBJ2-3	NA	TRBV5-1	TGCGCCAGCAGCCCAGGGGCTACTAGCACAGATACGCAGTATTTT	CASSPGATSTDTQYF
few	TRBJ2-3	NA	TRBV12-3/TRBV12-4	TGTGCCAGCAGCCGGGACTCCGCCCCAGATACGCAGTATTTT	CASSRDSAPDTQYF
few	TRBJ2-1	NA	TRBV12-3/TRBV12-4	TGTGCCAGCAGCGGAACAAACAATGAGCAGTTCTTC	CASSGTNNEQFF
few	TRBJ1-1	NA	TRBV28	TGTGCCAGCAGTTCCCAGACAGCGGGAATGAACACTGAAGCTTTCTTT	CASSSQTAGMNTEAFF